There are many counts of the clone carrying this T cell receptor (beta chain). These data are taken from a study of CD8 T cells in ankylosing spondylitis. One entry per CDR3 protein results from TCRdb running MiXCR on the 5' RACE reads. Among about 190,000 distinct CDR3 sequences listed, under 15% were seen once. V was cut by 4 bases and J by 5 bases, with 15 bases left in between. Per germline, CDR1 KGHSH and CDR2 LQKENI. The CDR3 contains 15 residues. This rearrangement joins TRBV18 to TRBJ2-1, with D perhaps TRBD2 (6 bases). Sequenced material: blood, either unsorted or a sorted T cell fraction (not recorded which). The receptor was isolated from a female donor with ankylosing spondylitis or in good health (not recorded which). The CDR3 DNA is TGTGCCAGCTCACGGGTCCCGGGAGCAAACAATGAGCAGTTCTTC. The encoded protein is CASSRVPGANNEQFF.